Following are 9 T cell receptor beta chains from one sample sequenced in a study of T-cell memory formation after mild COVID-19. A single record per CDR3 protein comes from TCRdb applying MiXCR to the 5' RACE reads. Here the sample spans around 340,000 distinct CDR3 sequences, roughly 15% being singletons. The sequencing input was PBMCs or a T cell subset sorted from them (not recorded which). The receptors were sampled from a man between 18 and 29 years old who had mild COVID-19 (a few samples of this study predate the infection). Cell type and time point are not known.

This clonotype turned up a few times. CDR3 residues: CASSLRAGGPSDTQYF. The CDR3 DNA reads TGTGCCAGCAGCTTAAGAGCGGGGGGGCCATCAGATACGCAGTATTTT. The rearrangement joins TRBV7-2 to TRBJ2-3; 10 nucleotides match TRBD2. V dropped 2 bases and J dropped 4; count of bases not matched to a gene: 6. The V gene's germline CDR1 is SGHTA and CDR2 FQGNSA. The CDR3 runs to 16 residues.

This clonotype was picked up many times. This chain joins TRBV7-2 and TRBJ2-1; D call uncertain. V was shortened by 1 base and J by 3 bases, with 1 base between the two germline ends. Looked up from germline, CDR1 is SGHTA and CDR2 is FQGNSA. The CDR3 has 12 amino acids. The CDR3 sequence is CASSLDYNEQFF. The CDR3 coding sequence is TGTGCCAGCAGCTTAGACTACAATGAGCAGTTCTTC.

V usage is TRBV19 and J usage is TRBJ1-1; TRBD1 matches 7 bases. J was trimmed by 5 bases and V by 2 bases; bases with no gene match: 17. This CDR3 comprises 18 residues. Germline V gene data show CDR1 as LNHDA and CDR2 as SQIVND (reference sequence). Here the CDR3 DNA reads TGTGCCAGTAGTATAACAGGGGACCCCTTTGTTGGCTGGACTGAAGCTTTCTTT. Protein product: CASSITGDPFVGWTEAFF.

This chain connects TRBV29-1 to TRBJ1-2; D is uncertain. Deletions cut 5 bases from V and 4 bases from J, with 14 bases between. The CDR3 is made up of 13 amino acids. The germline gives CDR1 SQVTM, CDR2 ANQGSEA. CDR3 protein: CSVSKDWGYGYTF. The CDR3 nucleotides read TGCAGCGTTTCTAAGGACTGGGGCTATGGCTACACCTTC.

CDR3 region: CASSNPGQGETQYF. The CDR3, as DNA: TGTGCCAGTAGCAACCCGGGACAGGGGGAGACCCAGTACTTC. The chain employs TRBV19 and TRBJ2-5; 10 bases are shared with TRBD1. Trimming removed 6 bases from V and 5 bases from J; junction bases left unmatched: 6. Germline values: CDR1 LNHDA, CDR2 SQIVND (reference sequence). The CDR3 sequence is 14 residues long.

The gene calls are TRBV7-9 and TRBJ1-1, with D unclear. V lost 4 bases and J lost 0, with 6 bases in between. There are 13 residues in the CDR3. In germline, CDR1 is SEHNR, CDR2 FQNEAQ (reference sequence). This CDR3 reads CASSSVLNTEAFF. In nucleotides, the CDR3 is TGTGCCAGCAGCTCCGTCCTGAACACTGAAGCTTTCTTT.

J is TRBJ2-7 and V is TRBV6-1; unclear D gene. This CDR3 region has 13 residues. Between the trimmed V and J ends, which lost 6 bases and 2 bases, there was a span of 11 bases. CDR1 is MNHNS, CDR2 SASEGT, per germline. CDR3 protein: CASRTTGTYEQYV. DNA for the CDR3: TGTGCCAGCAGAACGACCGGAACCTACGAGCAGTACGTC.

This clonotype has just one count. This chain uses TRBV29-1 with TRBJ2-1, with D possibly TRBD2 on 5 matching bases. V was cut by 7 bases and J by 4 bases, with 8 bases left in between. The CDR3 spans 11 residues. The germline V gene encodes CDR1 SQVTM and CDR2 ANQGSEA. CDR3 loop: CSAGNYNEQFF. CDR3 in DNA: TGCAGCGCCGGGAATTACAATGAGCAGTTCTTC.

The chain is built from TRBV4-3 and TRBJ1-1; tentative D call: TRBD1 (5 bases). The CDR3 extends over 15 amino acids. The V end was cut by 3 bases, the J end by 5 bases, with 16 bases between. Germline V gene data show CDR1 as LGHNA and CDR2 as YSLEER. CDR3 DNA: TGCGCCAGCAGCCAGAGGAGCCGGGGGGGAACTGAAGCTTTCTTT. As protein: CASSQRSRGGTEAFF.